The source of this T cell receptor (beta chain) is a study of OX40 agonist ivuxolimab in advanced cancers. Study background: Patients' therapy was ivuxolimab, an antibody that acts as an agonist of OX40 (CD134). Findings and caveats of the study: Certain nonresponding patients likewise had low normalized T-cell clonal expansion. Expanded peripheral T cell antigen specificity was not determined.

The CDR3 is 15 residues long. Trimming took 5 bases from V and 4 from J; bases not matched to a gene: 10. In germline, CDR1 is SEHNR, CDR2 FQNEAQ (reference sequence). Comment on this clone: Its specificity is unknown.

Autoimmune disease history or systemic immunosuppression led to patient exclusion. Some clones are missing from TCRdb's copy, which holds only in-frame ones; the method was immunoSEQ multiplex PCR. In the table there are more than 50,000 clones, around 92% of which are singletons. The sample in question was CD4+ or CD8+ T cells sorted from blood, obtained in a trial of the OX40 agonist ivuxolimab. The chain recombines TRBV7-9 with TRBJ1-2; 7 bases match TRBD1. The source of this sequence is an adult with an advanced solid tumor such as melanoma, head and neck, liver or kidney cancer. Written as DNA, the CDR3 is TGTGCCAGCAGCCGGCCCCCGACAGGGATCTATGGCTACACCTTC. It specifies CASSRPPTGIYGYTF.